One and the same sample provided the 2 T cell receptor beta chains below, sequenced in a study of blood T cell repertoires in COVID-19. Some clones are missing from TCRdb's copy, which holds only in-frame ones; the method was immunoSEQ multiplex PCR. The table has about 440,000 clones, 88% seen once. Sequenced input: peripheral blood. The receptors were gathered from a woman in her fifties or sixties with COVID-19, enrolled during active disease.

The chain carries TRBV12-3 or TRBV12-4 and TRBJ1-5; possibly TRBD1 for D (6 bases). CDR3 length: 13 residues. V was clipped by 5 bases and J by 4 bases, with 9 bases between them. CDR3 in DNA: TGTGCCAGCAGTGGGGGCCCAAATCAGCCCCAGCATTTT. As protein: CASSGGPNQPQHF.

The chain employs TRBV9 and TRBJ2-3; 11 bases line up with TRBD2. CDR1 and CDR2 (germline): SGDLS, YYNGEE. This CDR3 is built from 16 residues. J lost 4 bases, V lost 2 bases, and 6 bases had no gene match. CDR3 protein: CASSVVLAGGSDTQYF. The CDR3 nucleotides are TGTGCCAGCAGCGTGGTCCTAGCGGGGGGTTCAGATACGCAGTATTTT. The full variable domain, rest sourced from reference TRBV9 and TRBJ2-3, is DSGVTQTPKHLITATGQRVTLRCSPRSGDLSVYWYQQSLDQGLQFLIQYYNGEERAKGNILERFSAQQFPDLHSELNLSSLELGDSALYFCASSVVLAGGSDTQYFGPGTRLTVL.